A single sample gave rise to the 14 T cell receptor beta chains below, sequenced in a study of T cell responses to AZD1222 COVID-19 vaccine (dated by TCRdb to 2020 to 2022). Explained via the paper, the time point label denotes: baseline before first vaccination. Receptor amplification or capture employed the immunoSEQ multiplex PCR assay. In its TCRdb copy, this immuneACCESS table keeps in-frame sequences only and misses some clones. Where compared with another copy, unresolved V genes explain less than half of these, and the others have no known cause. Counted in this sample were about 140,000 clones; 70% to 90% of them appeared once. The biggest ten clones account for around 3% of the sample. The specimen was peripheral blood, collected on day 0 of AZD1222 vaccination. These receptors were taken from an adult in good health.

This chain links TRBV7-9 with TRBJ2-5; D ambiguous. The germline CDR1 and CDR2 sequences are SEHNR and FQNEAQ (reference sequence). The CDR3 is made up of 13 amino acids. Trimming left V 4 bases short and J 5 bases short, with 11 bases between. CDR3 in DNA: TGTGCCAGCAGCTCAGTGACCAGGGAGACCCAGTACTTC. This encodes CASSSVTRETQYF.

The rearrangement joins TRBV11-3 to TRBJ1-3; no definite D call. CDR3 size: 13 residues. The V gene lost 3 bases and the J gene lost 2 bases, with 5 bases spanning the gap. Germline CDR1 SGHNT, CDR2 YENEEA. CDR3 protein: CASSLNTGNTIYF. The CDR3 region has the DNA TGTGCCAGCAGCTTGAACACTGGAAACACCATATATTTT. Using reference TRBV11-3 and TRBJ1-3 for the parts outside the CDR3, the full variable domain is EAGVVQSPRYKIIEKKQPVAFWCNPISGHNTLYWYLQNLGQGPELLIRYENEEAVDDSQLPKDRFSAERLKGVDSTLKIQPAELGDSAVYLCASSLNTGNTIYFGEGSWLTVV.

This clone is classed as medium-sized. The CDR3 DNA reads TGTGCCAGTATTGCCGGGACAGGGGTCCACGAGCAGTACTTC. It is translated as CASIAGTGVHEQYF. This chain links TRBV25-1 with TRBJ2-7; TRBD1 aligns across 10 bases. Germline V gene data show CDR1 as MGHDK and CDR2 as SYGVNS. The CDR3 is made up of 14 amino acids. V was clipped by 9 bases and J by 5 bases; unmatched bases: 10.

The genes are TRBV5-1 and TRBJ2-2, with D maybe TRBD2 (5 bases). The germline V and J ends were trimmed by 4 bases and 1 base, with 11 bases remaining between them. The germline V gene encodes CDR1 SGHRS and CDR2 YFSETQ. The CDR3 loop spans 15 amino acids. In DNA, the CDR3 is TGCGCCAGCAGCCGGGGTGCAGGGAACACCGGGGAGCTGTTTTTT. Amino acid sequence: CASSRGAGNTGELFF.

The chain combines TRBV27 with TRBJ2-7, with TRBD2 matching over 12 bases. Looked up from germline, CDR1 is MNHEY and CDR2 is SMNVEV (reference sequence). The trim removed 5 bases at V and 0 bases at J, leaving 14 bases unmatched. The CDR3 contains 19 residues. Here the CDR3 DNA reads TGTGCCAGCAGTCCTTATCGGACTAGCGGGAAACCGGCCTCCTACGAGCAGTACTTC. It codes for CASSPYRTSGKPASYEQYF.

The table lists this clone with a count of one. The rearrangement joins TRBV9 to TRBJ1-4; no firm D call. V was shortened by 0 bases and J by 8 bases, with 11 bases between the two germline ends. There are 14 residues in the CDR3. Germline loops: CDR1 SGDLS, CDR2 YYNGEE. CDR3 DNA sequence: TGTGCCAGCAGCGTAGGGGGTTCTGGAGAAAAACTGTTTTTT. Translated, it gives CASSVGGSGEKLFF.

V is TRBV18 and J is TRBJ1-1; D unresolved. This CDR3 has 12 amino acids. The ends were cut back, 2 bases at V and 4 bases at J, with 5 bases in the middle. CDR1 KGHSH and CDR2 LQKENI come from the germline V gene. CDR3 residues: CASSPGSTEAFF. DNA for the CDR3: TGTGCCAGCTCACCAGGTAGCACTGAAGCTTTCTTT.

In DNA form, the CDR3 reads TGCAGTGCTAGTCCGGGACTAGCGGGCGAAAAGTACTTC. Translation: CSASPGLAGEKYF. The V gene is TRBV20-1, the J gene TRBJ2-7; 12 nucleotides align to TRBD2. Looked up from germline, CDR1 is DFQATT and CDR2 is SNEGSKA (reference sequence). V dropped 3 bases and J dropped 11; count of bases not matched to a gene: 8. This CDR3 has 13 residues.

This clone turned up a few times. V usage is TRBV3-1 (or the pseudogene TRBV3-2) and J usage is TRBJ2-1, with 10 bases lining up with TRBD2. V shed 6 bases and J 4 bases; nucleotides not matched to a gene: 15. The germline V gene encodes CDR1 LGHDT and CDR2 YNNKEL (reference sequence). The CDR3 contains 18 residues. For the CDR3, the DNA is TGTGCCAGCAGGCCTCTTCTCGCGACTAGCGGGTTGTACAATGAGCAGTTCTTC. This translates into CASRPLLATSGLYNEQFF.

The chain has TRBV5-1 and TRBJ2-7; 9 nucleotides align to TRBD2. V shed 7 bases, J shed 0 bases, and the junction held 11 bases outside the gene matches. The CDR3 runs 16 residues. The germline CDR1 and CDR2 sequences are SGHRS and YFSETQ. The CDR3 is CASHEAGGLFSYEQYF. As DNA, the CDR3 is TGCGCCAGCCATGAAGCGGGAGGACTTTTCTCCTACGAGCAGTACTTC.

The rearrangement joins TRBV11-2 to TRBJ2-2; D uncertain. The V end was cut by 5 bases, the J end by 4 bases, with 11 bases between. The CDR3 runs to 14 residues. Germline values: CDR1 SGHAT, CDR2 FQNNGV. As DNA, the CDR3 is TGTGCCAGCAGCATCCGGGTTAGCACCGGGGAGCTGTTTTTT. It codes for CASSIRVSTGELFF.

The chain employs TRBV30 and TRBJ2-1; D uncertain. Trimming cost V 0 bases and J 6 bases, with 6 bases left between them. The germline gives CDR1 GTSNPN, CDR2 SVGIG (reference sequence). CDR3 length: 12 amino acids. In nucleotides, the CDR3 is TGTGCCTGGAGTGTCTGGGGCAATGAGCAGTTCTTC. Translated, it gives CAWSVWGNEQFF. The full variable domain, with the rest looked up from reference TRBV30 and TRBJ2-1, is SQTIHQWPATLVQPVGSPLSLECTVEGTSNPNLYWYRQAAGRGLQLLFYSVGIGQISSEVPQNLSASRPQDRQFILSSKKLLLSDSGFYLCAWSVWGNEQFFGPGTRLTVL.

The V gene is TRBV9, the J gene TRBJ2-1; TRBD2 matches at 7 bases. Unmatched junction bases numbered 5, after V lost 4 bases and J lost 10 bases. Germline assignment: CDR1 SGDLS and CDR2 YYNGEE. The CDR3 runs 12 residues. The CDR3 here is CASSLGLGEQFF. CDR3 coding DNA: TGTGCCAGCAGCCTAGGACTAGGGGAGCAGTTCTTC.

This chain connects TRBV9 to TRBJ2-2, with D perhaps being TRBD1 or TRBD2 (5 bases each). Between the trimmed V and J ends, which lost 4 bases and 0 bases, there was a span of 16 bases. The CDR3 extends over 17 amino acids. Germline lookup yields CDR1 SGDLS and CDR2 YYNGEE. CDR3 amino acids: CASSFSGTGTNTGELFF. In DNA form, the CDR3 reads TGTGCCAGCAGCTTTTCGGGGACGGGCACGAACACCGGGGAGCTGTTTTTT.